These 13 T cell receptor beta chains share one sample of origin, sequenced in a study of PD-L1 blockade in urothelial cancer (TCRdb year 2017). To prepare the library, the immunoSEQ multiplex PCR assay was applied. Sourced from immuneACCESS, this table was stored by TCRdb with only in-frame sequences that have V and J called. A share of the clones is absent; for the studies checked, an unresolved V gene accounts for under half, and the remainder has no known explanation. Recorded for this sample are some 51,000 clones; approximately 90% of them occurred a single time. Roughly 2.5% of the sample belongs to the ten largest clones. Explained via the paper, the time point label denotes: peripheral blood 6 weeks after treatment start. Specimen: PBMCs, collected around atezolizumab (anti-PD-L1) treatment. These receptors originate from a man aged 55 to 70 with urothelial cancer.

The gene calls are TRBV28 and TRBJ2-7; a weak D match, TRBD2 (5 bases). V lost 6 bases and J 9 bases, leaving 9 bases between the germline ends. The length of the CDR3 is 10 residues. The V gene's germline CDR1 is MDHEN and CDR2 SYDVKM. The CDR3: CASSGVTQYF. As DNA, the CDR3 is TGTGCCAGCAGCGGGGTTACGCAGTACTTC. The variable domain in full, completed from reference TRBV28 and TRBJ2-7, reads DVKVTQSSRYLVKRTGEKVFLECVQDMDHENMFWYRQDPGLGLRLIYFSYDVKMKEKGDIPEGYSVSREKKERFSLILESASTNQTSMYLCASSGVTQYFGPGTRLTVT.

The rearrangement joins TRBV11-2 to TRBJ2-5, with D unresolved. The CDR3 has 14 residues. The germline V gene encodes CDR1 SGHAT and CDR2 FQNNGV. Between the trimmed V and J ends, which lost 3 bases and 0 bases, there was a span of 8 bases. The CDR3 DNA reads as TGTGCCAGCAGCTTTACAGTGTACCAAGAGACCCAGTACTTC. Amino acids: CASSFTVYQETQYF.

The chain employs TRBV6-5 and TRBJ1-5; TRBD1 matches at 9 bases. The CDR3 contains 14 residues. The germline V gene encodes CDR1 MNHEY and CDR2 SVGAGI. The V and J ends lost 6 bases and 6 bases, in that order; junction bases with no gene match: 6. CDR3 DNA: TGTGCCAGCAGCCTACAGGGGGCGTTTCAGCCCCAGCATTTT. Its protein product is CASSLQGAFQPQHF.

The CDR3 bases are TGTGCCAGCAGCTCGGGACTAGCGGGAGGGGGGGGGCAGTACTTC. Translating gives CASSSGLAGGGGQYF. This chain links TRBV7-2 with TRBJ2-7, with TRBD2 identical over 16 bases. Germline V lookup: CDR1 SGHTA, CDR2 FQGNSA. The CDR3 totals 15 residues. J lost 9 bases, V lost 4 bases, and 6 bases had no gene match.

This clone appeared a single time. The V gene is TRBV5-8, the J gene TRBJ2-5, with 7 bases fitting TRBD1. Trimming took 5 bases from V and 4 from J; bases not matched to a gene: 5. This CDR3 is 13 amino acids long. Germline values: CDR1 SGHTS, CDR2 YDEGEE. In nucleotides, the CDR3 is TGTGCCAGCAGGGAACAGGGGCGAGAGACCCAGTACTTC. Translated: CASREQGRETQYF. Full variable domain (rest looked up from reference TRBV5-8 and TRBJ2-5): EAGVTQSPTHLIKTRGQQATLRCSPISGHTSVYWYQQALGLGLQFLLWYDEGEERNRGNFPPRFSGRQFPNYSSELNVNALELEDSALYLCASREQGRETQYFGPGTRLLVL.

The rearrangement links TRBV2 to TRBJ2-2; 7 bases fit TRBD2. The CDR3 length is 14 residues. Germline CDR1 reads SNHLY; CDR2 reads FYNNEI. The junction had 5 bases not matched to a gene; V was cut back by 5 bases and J by 5 bases. The CDR3 protein is CASSNERDTGELFF. CDR3 in DNA: TGTGCCAGCAGTAACGAGCGGGATACCGGGGAGCTGTTTTTT.

V gene TRBV9 combines with J gene TRBJ2-3; D ambiguous. V lost 4 bases, J lost 8 bases, and 14 bases lay in between. The length of the CDR3 is 13 residues. Germline CDR1 reads SGDLS; CDR2 reads YYNGEE. The CDR3 nucleotides read TGTGCCAGCAGCCTGTCGTCTGATAGTACGCAGTATTTT. Protein product: CASSLSSDSTQYF.

This rearrangement joins TRBV7-9 to TRBJ1-3; D ambiguous. The germline V gene encodes CDR1 SEHNR and CDR2 FQNEAQ (reference sequence). This CDR3 contains 13 residues. The V end was cut by 5 bases, the J end by 12 bases, with 17 bases between. The CDR3 sequence: CASSPGYPEVIYF. The CDR3 region has the DNA TGTGCCAGCAGCCCCGGGTACCCTGAAGTCATATATTTT. Full variable domain (rest looked up from reference TRBV7-9 and TRBJ1-3): DTGVSQNPRHKITKRGQNVTFRCDPISEHNRLYWYRQTLGQGPEFLTYFQNEAQLEKSRLLSDRFSAERPKGSFSTLEIQRTEQGDSAMYLCASSPGYPEVIYFGEGSWLTVV.

The chain has TRBV28 and TRBJ1-4; the D gene is possibly TRBD1 (6 bases). V shed 5 bases and J shed 8 bases, with 18 bases lying between them. The CDR3 has 15 amino acids. CDR1 MDHEN and CDR2 SYDVKM come from the germline V gene. CDR3 sequence: CASSPHGGGEEKLFF. The CDR3 DNA reads TGTGCCAGCAGTCCCCACGGGGGGGGCGAGGAAAAACTGTTTTTT.

This sequence joins TRBV5-1 and TRBJ2-5, with 8 bases matching TRBD1. Per the germline V gene, CDR1 is SGHRS and CDR2 is YFSETQ. The V segment lost 4 bases and the J segment 6 bases; nucleotides outside the gene matches: 5. The CDR3 has 13 amino acids. CDR3 nucleotides: TGCGCCAGCAGCCCTCGGACAGGGCAGACCCAGTACTTC. Translating it yields CASSPRTGQTQYF. Looking up the rest from reference TRBV5-1 and TRBJ2-5 gives the full variable domain: KAGVTQTPRYLIKTRGQQVTLSCSPISGHRSVSWYQQTPGQGLQFLFEYFSETQRNKGNFPGRFSGRQFSNSRSEMNVSTLELGDSALYLCASSPRTGQTQYFGPGTRLLVL.

The rearrangement joins TRBV30 to TRBJ1-1; D uncertain. The ends were cut back, 4 bases at V and 0 bases at J, with 15 bases in the middle. Per the germline V gene, CDR1 is GTSNPN and CDR2 is SVGIG (reference sequence). There are 15 residues in the CDR3. CDR3 sequence (DNA): TGTGCCTGGACCGGAGGCCTGGTCATGAACACTGAAGCTTTCTTT. This codes for CAWTGGLVMNTEAFF.

This chain uses TRBV5-5 with TRBJ2-7; possibly TRBD1 for D (6 bases). The ends were cut back, 4 bases at V and 5 bases at J, with 7 bases in the middle. The CDR3 loop spans 11 amino acids. Germline V gene sequence: CDR1 SGHKS, CDR2 YYEKEE (reference sequence). The CDR3 here is CASSGGHEQYF. The DNA for the CDR3 is TGTGCCAGCAGCGGGGGCCACGAGCAGTACTTC. The whole variable domain, remainder taken from reference TRBV5-5 and TRBJ2-7, is DAGVTQSPTHLIKTRGQQVTLRCSPISGHKSVSWYQQVLGQGPQFIFQYYEKEERGRGNFPDRFSARQFPNYSSELNVNALLLGDSALYLCASSGGHEQYFGPGTRLTVT.

The genes are TRBV5-8 and TRBJ1-5; 7 bases map to TRBD1. The V and J ends lost 4 bases and 4 bases, in that order; junction bases with no gene match: 8. The germline V gene has CDR1 SGHTS and CDR2 YDEGEE. This CDR3 has 15 amino acids. In nucleotides, the CDR3 is TGTGCCAGCAGCAAGACCGGGACAGCTAATCAGCCCCAGCATTTT. Translation: CASSKTGTANQPQHF.